This T cell receptor (beta chain) was identified during a study of blood T cell repertoires in COVID-19 (dated by TCRdb to about 2020). Some background on the complete study: Samples covering the acute and convalescent phases of COVID-19 were provided by collaborators in the United States, Italy and Spain. The samples were drawn from the first 160 participants of the ongoing ImmuneRACE study and from about 1,200 subjects provided by 6 global collaborators. Where HLA class I and class II types were available, the types were taken from metadata supplied by the sample provider, not from assay-based typing. Subjects who had been exposed to COVID-19, were actively infected with it, or had recovered from it provided the deeply sampled blood TCRbeta repertoires that made up the dataset. The material from the prospective study consisted of cDNA or gDNA derived from T cells, B-cell-depleted T cells, or PBMCs. A de-identified subject ID, COVID-19 status, age in years and sex were almost always included in the sample metadata. The repertoires were released in a freely available public database meant as a resource for research on the immune response to SARS-CoV-2.

Including cysteine and phenylalanine, the CDR3 has 14 amino acids. Just CDR3 DNA is preserved here, 42 bases in frame from base 1. CDR1 and CDR2 (LNHDA, SQIVND) derive from the germline V gene (reference sequence). V ends up 7 bases short and J 6 bases short, with an unmatched junction base count of 8. TCRbeta CDR3 regions were amplified from genomic DNA by means of the immunoSEQ Assay, a bias-controlled multiplex PCR. The published analysis was carried out like this. Within the assay, amplification of reference gene primers was used to estimate how many nucleated cells each sample contained. To quantify the absolute abundance of each unique TCRbeta CDR3 rearrangement, sequence reads were collapsed and filtered. For each sample, productive Simpson clonality was calculated as the square root of Simpson's diversity index across productive rearrangements. TCRdb re-hosts the immuneACCESS table, in-frame sequences only. Its copies lack some clones; in the studies checked, an unresolved V gene accounts for under half of them, and the cause for the rest is not known. That table furnishes V, J and clone size, whereas the DNA furnished D and trimming. The table for this sample lists just under 80,000 clones; more than 80% of them were counted only once. The ten largest clones represent more than 4% of the sample.

The research as a whole found: The quantity of clinical and demographic metadata differed by source and by participant and was supplied without curation.

Whole blood was collected in K2EDTA tubes by collaborating institutions according to the institutions' own protocols. Collaborator samples were shipped for TCRbeta analysis as frozen whole blood, isolated PBMCs, or DNA extracted from either sample type. On this clone itself: The antigen this receptor binds is unknown. No clone much larger than this one lies a single base away; base qualities are absent.

This TCR was recovered from a woman in her 70s with acute or convalescent COVID-19. The specimen sequenced was peripheral blood. The chain is assembled from TRBV19 and TRBJ2-1; a stretch of 8 junction bases matches TRBD2. The CDR3 protein is CASMPGGPTNEQFF. The DNA reads TGTGCCAGTATGCCGGGGGGGCCCACCAATGAGCAGTTCTTC.